One and the same sample provided the 23 T cell receptor beta chains below, sequenced in a study of beta chain features in type 1 diabetes. As every portion of the isolated RNA was reverse transcribed, the sequencing read expressed TCRB transcripts. Assay used: immunoSEQ multiplex PCR; TCRdb lists only in-frame clones, some missing. This sample yields under 450,000 clones, of which around 13% are seen a single time; roughly 0.04% belongs to the top ten. Input material: naive CD4+ T cells from blood. The receptors originated from a young man in good health.

The chain employs TRBV2 and TRBJ2-7, with D perhaps matching TRBD1 (6 bases). CDR3 length: 13 residues. Looked up from germline, CDR1 is SNHLY and CDR2 is FYNNEI. With 6 bases removed from V and 3 bases from J, the gap between germline ends came to 12 bases. The CDR3 sequence: CASSGQRFYEQYF. In DNA, the CDR3 is TGTGCCAGCAGCGGACAGAGATTCTACGAGCAGTACTTC.

This clone was found a few times. This rearrangement joins TRBV9 to TRBJ2-3; 9 positions match TRBD2. Per germline, CDR1 SGDLS and CDR2 YYNGEE. There are 16 residues in the CDR3. With 0 bases clipped from V and 6 bases from J, the junction kept 8 bases outside the gene matches. CDR3 loop: CASSVGRAGGVDTQYF. CDR3 DNA: TGTGCCAGCAGCGTAGGGAGAGCGGGAGGTGTTGATACGCAGTATTTT.

The chain is built from TRBV6-5 and TRBJ1-2, with D unresolved. Trimming removed 6 bases from V and 5 bases from J, with 13 bases in between. Per the germline V gene, CDR1 is MNHEY and CDR2 is SVGAGI. The CDR3 consists of 13 residues. CDR3 amino acids: CASSRGGRYGYTF. The CDR3 DNA is TGTGCCAGCAGCCGCGGAGGACGGTATGGCTACACCTTC.

Of note for this clone: The same CDR3 can be traced to other DNA sequences in this sample. V usage is TRBV5-1 and J usage is TRBJ2-5; D is uncertain. Per germline, CDR1 SGHRS and CDR2 YFSETQ. The germline V and J ends were trimmed by 0 bases and 2 bases, with 5 bases remaining between them. This CDR3 region has 13 residues. CDR3 sequence: CASSLGLQETQYF. The CDR3 DNA reads TGCGCCAGCAGCTTGGGTCTTCAAGAGACCCAGTACTTC.

This clone was counted a few times. This rearrangement joins TRBV11-2 to TRBJ2-5; D is undetermined. The CDR3 is made up of 14 amino acids. Trimming left V 2 bases short and J 2 bases short, with 9 bases between. Germline V gives CDR1 SGHAT, CDR2 FQNNGV. In nucleotides, the CDR3 is TGTGCCAGCAGCTTAAGGCAGACGCAAGAGACCCAGTACTTC. The encoded protein is CASSLRQTQETQYF.

The rearrangement uses TRBV28 and TRBJ1-2; D is ambiguous. The CDR3 has 12 amino acids. Germline CDR1 and CDR2: MDHEN and SYDVKM. V shed 4 bases and J shed 7 bases, with 10 bases lying between them. The DNA of the CDR3 is TGTGCCAGCAGTTACCGGGGAGCTGGCTACACCTTC. Amino acids: CASSYRGAGYTF.

A note on this clone: A clone one base away is much larger, so this may be a read error. CDR3 sequence: CASSFDRYTDTQYF. For the CDR3, the DNA is TGTGCCAGCAGCTTTGACAGGTACACAGATACGCAGTATTTT. The genes are TRBV7-2 and TRBJ2-3, with D possibly TRBD1 on 6 matching bases. Germline lookup yields CDR1 SGHTA and CDR2 FQGNSA. This CDR3 is built from 14 residues. V was pared by 3 bases and J by 2 bases, with 9 bases between. The full variable domain, its missing parts supplied by reference TRBV7-2 and TRBJ2-3, is GAGVSQSPSNKVTEKGKDVELRCDPISGHTALYWYRQSLGQGLEFLIYFQGNSAPDKSGLPSDRFSAERTGGSVSTLTIQRTQQEDSAVYLCASSFDRYTDTQYFGPGTRLTVL.

This clone was recorded a few times. J is TRBJ1-2 and V is TRBV9, with D perhaps matching TRBD1 (5 bases). Germline-derived CDR1 and CDR2 are SGDLS and YYNGEE. The CDR3 consists of 17 residues. V dropped 0 bases and J dropped 0 bases, with 15 bases sitting between them. The DNA for the CDR3 is TGTGCCAGCAGCGTAGGTCCGGGACCAAACCCTAACTATGGCTACACCTTC. Translated, it gives CASSVGPGPNPNYGYTF.

The chain employs TRBV9 and TRBJ2-4, with 9 bases lining up with TRBD1. The CDR3 runs 20 residues. Germline V gene data show CDR1 as SGDLS and CDR2 as YYNGEE. V was clipped by 0 bases and J by 0 bases; unmatched bases: 13. The CDR3 nucleotides read TGTGCCAGCAGCGTAGGACTCGGGGGACAGGGTGCCCTAGCCAAAAACATTCAGTACTTC. Residues: CASSVGLGGQGALAKNIQYF. The variable domain in full, with the rest retrieved from reference TRBV9 and TRBJ2-4, is DSGVTQTPKHLITATGQRVTLRCSPRSGDLSVYWYQQSLDQGLQFLIQYYNGEERAKGNILERFSAQQFPDLHSELNLSSLELGDSALYFCASSVGLGGQGALAKNIQYFGAGTRLSVL.

This chain connects TRBV2 to TRBJ1-1; D not resolved. CDR1 is SNHLY, CDR2 FYNNEI, per germline. V dropped 7 bases and J dropped 2 bases, with 11 bases sitting between them. The CDR3 loop spans 13 amino acids. For the CDR3, the DNA is TGTGCCAGCACTACAAAGAAAAACACTGAAGCTTTCTTT. It yields the protein CASTTKKNTEAFF. The whole variable domain, filled in from reference TRBV2 and TRBJ1-1, reads EPEVTQTPSHQVTQMGQEVILRCVPISNHLYFYWYRQILGQKVEFLVSFYNNEISEKSEIFDDQFSVERPDGSNFTLKIRSTKLEDSAMYFCASTTKKNTEAFFGQGTRLTVV.

This chain joins TRBV7-2 and TRBJ2-6; D remains ambiguous. Trimming removed 0 bases from V and 10 bases from J, with 7 bases in between. Germline loops: CDR1 SGHTA, CDR2 FQGNSA. The length of the CDR3 is 13 residues. CDR3 sequence (DNA): TGTGCCAGCAGCTTAGCGCCCGTGAACGTCCTGACTTTC. It specifies CASSLAPVNVLTF.

The V call is TRBV27, the J call TRBJ1-6; D uncertain. Trimming took 5 bases from V and 14 from J, leaving 10 bases between them. The CDR3 contains 11 residues. Germline-derived CDR1 and CDR2 are MNHEY and SMNVEV (reference sequence). Written as DNA, the CDR3 is TGTGCCAGCAGTATGGGATCCGCCCTCCACTTT. It specifies CASSMGSALHF.

In its sample, this clone was seen once. This chain uses TRBV5-4 with TRBJ2-3; 8 bases are shared with TRBD2. This CDR3 is built from 16 residues. Germline V gives CDR1 SGHNT, CDR2 YYREEE (reference sequence). J was trimmed by 0 bases and V by 4 bases; bases with no gene match: 7. DNA for the CDR3: TGTGCCAGCAGCCAAACCGCTAGCGGGAGCACAGATACGCAGTATTTT. This gives the protein CASSQTASGSTDTQYF.

This clone was found a few times. V is TRBV28 and J is TRBJ1-5; tentative D call: TRBD1 (5 bases). Germline CDR1 and CDR2: MDHEN and SYDVKM. The CDR3 length is 14 residues. The V end was cut by 5 bases, the J end by 6 bases, with 14 bases between. The CDR3 loop is CASSIQGLSQPQHF. The CDR3 DNA reads TGTGCCAGCAGTATTCAGGGTTTGTCTCAGCCCCAGCATTTT.

CDR3 sequence reads: CASSRSARGGYEQYF. The CDR3 DNA reads as TGTGCCAGCAGTAGAAGTGCGCGGGGGGGCTACGAGCAGTACTTC. The chain is built from TRBV6-5 and TRBJ2-7, with TRBD2 identical over 9 bases. V shed 5 bases, J shed 3 bases, and the junction held 8 bases outside the gene matches. This CDR3 is built from 15 residues. The germline gives CDR1 MNHEY, CDR2 SVGAGI.

J is TRBJ2-5 and V is TRBV14, with a possible D match to TRBD2 (5 bases). The CDR3 is 14 residues long. Trimming shortened V by 4 bases and J by 5 bases, and 14 bases separated the two germline ends. The germline V gene encodes CDR1 SGHDN and CDR2 FVKESK. This CDR3 reads CASSPMSSRETQYF. The CDR3 DNA reads TGTGCCAGCAGCCCGATGTCTAGCCGGGAGACCCAGTACTTC.

The chain employs TRBV5-6 and TRBJ2-1; perhaps D is TRBD1 or TRBD2 (5 bases each). The CDR3 length is 12 residues. The V and J ends lost 6 bases and 9 bases respectively, with 13 bases between them. The germline V gene has CDR1 SGHDT and CDR2 YYEEEE. Written as DNA, the CDR3 is TGTGCCAGCACGAGGGGTCTTGGTGAGCAGTTCTTC. It translates to CASTRGLGEQFF.

This clone appeared a few times. The CDR3 here is CASSPRGSVEQFF. DNA of the CDR3: TGTGCCAGCAGTCCCCGGGGTTCTGTGGAGCAGTTCTTC. The V and J genes are TRBV6-5 and TRBJ2-1, with D maybe TRBD2 (5 bases). In germline, CDR1 is MNHEY, CDR2 SVGAGI. The CDR3 runs to 13 residues. V was shortened by 5 bases and J by 10 bases, with 15 bases between the two germline ends.

The gene calls are TRBV7-2 and TRBJ1-5; no reliable D call. Trimming took 0 bases from V and 4 from J, leaving 4 bases between them. The germline V gene encodes CDR1 SGHTA and CDR2 FQGNSA. The CDR3 length is 13 residues. The CDR3: CASSLARNQPQHF. DNA of the CDR3: TGTGCCAGCAGCTTAGCCAGGAATCAGCCCCAGCATTTT.

This clone was counted only a few times. The chain is built from TRBV14 and TRBJ1-1; no firm D call. Trimming stripped 7 bases from V and 4 bases from J, with 16 bases between. The CDR3 totals 14 residues. Germline V gene sequence: CDR1 SGHDN, CDR2 FVKESK. Here the CDR3 DNA reads TGTGCCAGCAAGGTGACCCAGGCGGGCACTGAAGCTTTCTTT. This gives the protein CASKVTQAGTEAFF.

This clone was seen more than once but under ten times. The identical CDR3 is also encoded by other nucleotide sequences in the sample. V is TRBV29-1 and J is TRBJ1-2; possibly TRBD1 for D (5 bases). Germline V gene lookup returns CDR1 SQVTM and CDR2 ANQGSEA. CDR3 length: 12 amino acids. Trimming took 6 bases from V and 2 from J, leaving 10 bases between them. The CDR3 is CSVLGANYGYTF. The CDR3 region has the DNA TGCAGCGTGCTCGGGGCGAACTATGGCTACACCTTC.

The chain uses TRBV14 and TRBJ2-2, with 8 positions matching TRBD1. The CDR3 length is 15 residues. Germline values: CDR1 SGHDN, CDR2 FVKESK. The V segment lost 4 bases and the J segment 2 bases; nucleotides outside the gene matches: 3. In nucleotides, the CDR3 is TGTGCCAGCAGCCGAGGACAGGGTAACACCGGGGAGCTGTTTTTT. This sequence encodes CASSRGQGNTGELFF.

The V call is TRBV9, the J call TRBJ2-1; 10 nucleotides agree with TRBD2. Looked up from germline, CDR1 is SGDLS and CDR2 is YYNGEE. V shed 7 bases, J shed 9 bases, and the junction held 10 bases outside the gene matches. This CDR3 spans 14 amino acids. CDR3 DNA sequence: TGTGCCAGCGCTTTGGCTAGCGGGAGTACTGAGCAGTTCTTC. Translated, it gives CASALASGSTEQFF.